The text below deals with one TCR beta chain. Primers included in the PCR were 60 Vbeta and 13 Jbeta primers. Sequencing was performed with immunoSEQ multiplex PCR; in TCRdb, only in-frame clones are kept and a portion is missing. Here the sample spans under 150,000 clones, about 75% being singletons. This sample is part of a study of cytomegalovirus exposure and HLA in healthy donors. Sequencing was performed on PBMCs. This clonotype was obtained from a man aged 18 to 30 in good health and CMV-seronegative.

CDR3 sequence (DNA): TGTGCCTGGAGTGTACAGGGGGTGGGCGAGCAGTACTTC. It specifies CAWSVQGVGEQYF. The chain joins TRBV30 to TRBJ2-7, with 8 bases identical to TRBD1. Germline CDR1 and CDR2: GTSNPN and SVGIG (reference sequence). This CDR3 contains 13 residues. V was clipped by 0 bases and J by 6 bases; unmatched bases: 4.